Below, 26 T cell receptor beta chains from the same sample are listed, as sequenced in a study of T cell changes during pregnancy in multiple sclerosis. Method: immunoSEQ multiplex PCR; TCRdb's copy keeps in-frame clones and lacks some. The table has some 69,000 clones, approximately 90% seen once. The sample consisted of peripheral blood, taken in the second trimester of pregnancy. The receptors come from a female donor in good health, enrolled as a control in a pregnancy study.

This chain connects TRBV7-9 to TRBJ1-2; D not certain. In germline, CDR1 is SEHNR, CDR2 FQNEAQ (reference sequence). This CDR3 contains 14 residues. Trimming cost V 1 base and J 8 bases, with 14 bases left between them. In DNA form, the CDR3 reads TGTGCCAGCAGCTTAGGCCCCACGCGGGAAGGCTACACCTTC. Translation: CASSLGPTREGYTF.

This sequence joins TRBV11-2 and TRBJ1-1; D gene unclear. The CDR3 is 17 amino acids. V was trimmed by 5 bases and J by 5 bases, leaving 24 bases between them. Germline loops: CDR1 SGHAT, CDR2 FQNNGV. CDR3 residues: CASSQWPWVTGRTEAFF. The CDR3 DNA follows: TGTGCCAGCAGCCAGTGGCCTTGGGTTACTGGGAGAACTGAAGCTTTCTTT.

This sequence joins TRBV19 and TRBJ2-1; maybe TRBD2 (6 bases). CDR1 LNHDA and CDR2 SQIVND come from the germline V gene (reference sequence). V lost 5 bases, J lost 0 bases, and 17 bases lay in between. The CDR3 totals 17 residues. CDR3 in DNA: TGTGCCAGTAGTGGGACTTCGGGACGGCCCTCCTACAATGAGCAGTTCTTC. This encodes CASSGTSGRPSYNEQFF.

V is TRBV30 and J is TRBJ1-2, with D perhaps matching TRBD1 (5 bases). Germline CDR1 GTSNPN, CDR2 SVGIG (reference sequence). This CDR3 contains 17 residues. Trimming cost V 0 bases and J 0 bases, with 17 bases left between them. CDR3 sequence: CAWSVRWRDDPNYGYTF. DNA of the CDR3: TGTGCCTGGAGTGTACGGTGGAGGGACGATCCTAACTATGGCTACACCTTC.

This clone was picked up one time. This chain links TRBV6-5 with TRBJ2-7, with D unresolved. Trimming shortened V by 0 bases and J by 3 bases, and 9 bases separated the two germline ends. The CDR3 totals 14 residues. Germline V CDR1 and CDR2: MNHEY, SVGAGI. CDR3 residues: CASSYSTSVYEQYF. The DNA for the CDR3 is TGTGCCAGCAGTTACTCGACTTCGGTCTACGAGCAGTACTTC.

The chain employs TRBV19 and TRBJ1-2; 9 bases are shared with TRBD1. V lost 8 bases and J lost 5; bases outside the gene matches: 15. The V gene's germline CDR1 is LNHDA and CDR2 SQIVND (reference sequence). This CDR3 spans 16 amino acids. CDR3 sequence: CASQSGGTGRWYGYTF. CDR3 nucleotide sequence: TGTGCCAGTCAATCAGGTGGGACAGGGAGGTGGTATGGCTACACCTTC.

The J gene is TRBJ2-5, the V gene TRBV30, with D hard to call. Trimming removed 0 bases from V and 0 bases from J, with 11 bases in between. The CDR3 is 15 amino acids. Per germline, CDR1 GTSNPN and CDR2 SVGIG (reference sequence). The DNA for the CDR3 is TGTGCCTGGAGTGTCGGCTTACAGTACCAAGAGACCCAGTACTTC. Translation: CAWSVGLQYQETQYF. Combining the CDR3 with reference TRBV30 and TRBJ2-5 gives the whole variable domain SQTIHQWPATLVQPVGSPLSLECTVEGTSNPNLYWYRQAAGRGLQLLFYSVGIGQISSEVPQNLSASRPQDRQFILSSKKLLLSDSGFYLCAWSVGLQYQETQYFGPGTRLLVL.

The CDR3 loop reads CASSLSQVEQPQHF. The DNA of the CDR3 is TGTGCCAGCAGCTTGTCCCAGGTTGAGCAGCCCCAGCATTTT. The rearrangement joins TRBV13 to TRBJ1-5; D unclear. The CDR3 spans 14 residues. Trimming removed 3 bases at V and 7 bases at J, with 13 bases between. Germline values: CDR1 PRHDT, CDR2 FYEKMQ (reference sequence).

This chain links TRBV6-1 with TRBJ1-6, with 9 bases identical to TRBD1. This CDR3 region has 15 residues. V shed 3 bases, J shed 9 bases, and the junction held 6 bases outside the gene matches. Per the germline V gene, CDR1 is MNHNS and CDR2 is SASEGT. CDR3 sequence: CASSDEGQGSSPLHF. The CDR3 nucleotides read TGTGCCAGCAGTGACGAGGGACAGGGTAGTTCACCCCTCCACTTT.

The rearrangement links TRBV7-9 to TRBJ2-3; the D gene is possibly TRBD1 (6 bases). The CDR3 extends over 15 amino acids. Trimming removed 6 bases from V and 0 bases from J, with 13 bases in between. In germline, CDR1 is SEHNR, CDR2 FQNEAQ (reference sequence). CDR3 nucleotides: TGTGCCAGCAGACCCCCAGGGGTAAGCACAGATACGCAGTATTTT. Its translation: CASRPPGVSTDTQYF.

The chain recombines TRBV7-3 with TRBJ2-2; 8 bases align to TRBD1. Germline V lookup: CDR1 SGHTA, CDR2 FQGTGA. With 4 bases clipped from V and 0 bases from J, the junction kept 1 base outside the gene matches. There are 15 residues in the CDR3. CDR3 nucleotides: TGTGCCAGCAGCTCACAGGGGGCGAACACCGGGGAGCTGTTTTTT. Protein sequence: CASSSQGANTGELFF.

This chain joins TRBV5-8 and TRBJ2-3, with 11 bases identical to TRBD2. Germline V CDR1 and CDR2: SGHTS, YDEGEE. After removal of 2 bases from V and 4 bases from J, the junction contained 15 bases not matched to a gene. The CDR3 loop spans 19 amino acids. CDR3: CASSLGRVRLAGGSDTQYF. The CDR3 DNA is TGTGCCAGCAGCTTAGGACGGGTTCGCCTAGCGGGGGGCTCAGATACGCAGTATTTT.

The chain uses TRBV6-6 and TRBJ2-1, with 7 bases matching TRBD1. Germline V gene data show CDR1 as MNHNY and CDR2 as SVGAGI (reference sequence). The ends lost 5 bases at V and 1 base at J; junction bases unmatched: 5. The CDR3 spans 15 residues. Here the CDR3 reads CASSQPGQSYNEQFF. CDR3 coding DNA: TGTGCCAGCAGTCAGCCGGGACAGTCCTACAATGAGCAGTTCTTC.

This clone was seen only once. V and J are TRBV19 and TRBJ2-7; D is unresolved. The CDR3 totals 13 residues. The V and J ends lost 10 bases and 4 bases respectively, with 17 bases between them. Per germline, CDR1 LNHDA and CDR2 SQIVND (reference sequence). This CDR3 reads CATEVAAGYEQYF. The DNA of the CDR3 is TGTGCCACCGAGGTGGCAGCCGGATACGAGCAGTACTTC.

The CDR3 DNA sequence: TGTGCCAGTAGTACTGGGACTAAAGAGACCCAGTACTTC. It translates to CASSTGTKETQYF. The chain couples TRBV19 to TRBJ2-5, with 7 bases identical to TRBD2. The germline V gene encodes CDR1 LNHDA and CDR2 SQIVND (reference sequence). This CDR3 is built from 13 residues. After removal of 4 bases from V and 3 bases from J, the junction contained 2 bases not matched to a gene. Variable domain in full (rest from reference TRBV19 and TRBJ2-5): DGGITQSPKYLFRKEGQNVTLSCEQNLNHDAMYWYRQDPGQGLRLIYYSQIVNDFQKGDIAEGYSVSREKKESFPLTVTSAQKNPTAFYLCASSTGTKETQYFGPGTRLLVL.

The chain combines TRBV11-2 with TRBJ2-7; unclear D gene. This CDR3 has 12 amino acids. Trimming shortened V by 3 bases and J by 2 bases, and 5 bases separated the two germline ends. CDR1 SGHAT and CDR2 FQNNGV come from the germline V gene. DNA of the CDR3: TGTGCCAGCAGCTTCCTCGCCTACGAGCAGTACTTC. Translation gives CASSFLAYEQYF.

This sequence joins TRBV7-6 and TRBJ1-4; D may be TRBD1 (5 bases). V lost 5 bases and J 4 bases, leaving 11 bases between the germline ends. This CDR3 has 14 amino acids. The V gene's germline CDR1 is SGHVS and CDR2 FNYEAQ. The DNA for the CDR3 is TGTGCCAGCAGCCGGGGACTGTTTAATGAAAAACTGTTTTTT. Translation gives CASSRGLFNEKLFF.

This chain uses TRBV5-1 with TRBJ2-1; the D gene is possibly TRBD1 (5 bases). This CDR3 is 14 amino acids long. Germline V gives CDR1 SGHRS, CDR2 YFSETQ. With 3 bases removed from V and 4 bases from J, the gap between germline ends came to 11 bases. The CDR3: CASSSLGVYNEQFF. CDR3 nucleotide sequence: TGCGCCAGCAGCTCCTTAGGGGTTTACAATGAGCAGTTCTTC.

CDR3 sequence reads: CASSVHEGGYGYTF. CDR3 in DNA: TGTGCCAGCAGCGTACACGAGGGCGGCTATGGCTACACCTTC. The genes are TRBV9 and TRBJ1-2; D unresolved. The CDR3 length is 14 residues. Deletions cut 1 base from V and 4 bases from J, with 11 bases between. Germline CDR1 and CDR2: SGDLS and YYNGEE.

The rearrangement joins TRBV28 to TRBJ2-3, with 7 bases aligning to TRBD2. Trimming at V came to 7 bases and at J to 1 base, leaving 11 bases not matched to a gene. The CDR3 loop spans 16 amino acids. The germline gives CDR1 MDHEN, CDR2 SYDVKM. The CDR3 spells CASNPMLAVGTDTQYF. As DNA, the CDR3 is TGTGCCAGCAACCCCATGCTAGCGGTGGGCACAGATACGCAGTATTTT. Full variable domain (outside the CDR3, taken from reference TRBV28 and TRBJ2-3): DVKVTQSSRYLVKRTGEKVFLECVQDMDHENMFWYRQDPGLGLRLIYFSYDVKMKEKGDIPEGYSVSREKKERFSLILESASTNQTSMYLCASNPMLAVGTDTQYFGPGTRLTVL.

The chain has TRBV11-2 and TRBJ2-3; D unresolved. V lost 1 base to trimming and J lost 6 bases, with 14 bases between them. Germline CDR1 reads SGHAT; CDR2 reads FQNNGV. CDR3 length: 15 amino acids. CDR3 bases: TGTGCCAGCAGCTTAGTTGAAGGATGGGCCGATACGCAGTATTTT. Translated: CASSLVEGWADTQYF.

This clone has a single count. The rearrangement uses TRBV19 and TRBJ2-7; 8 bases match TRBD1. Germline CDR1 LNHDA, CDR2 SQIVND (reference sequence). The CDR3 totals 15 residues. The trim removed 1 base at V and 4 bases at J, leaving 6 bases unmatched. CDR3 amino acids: CASSIGQGAGYEQYF. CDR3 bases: TGTGCCAGTAGTATAGGTCAGGGGGCAGGATACGAGCAGTACTTC.

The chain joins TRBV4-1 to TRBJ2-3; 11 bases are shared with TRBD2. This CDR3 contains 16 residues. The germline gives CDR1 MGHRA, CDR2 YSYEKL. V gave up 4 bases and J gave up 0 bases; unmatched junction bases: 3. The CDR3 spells CASSLGLAGSTDTQYF. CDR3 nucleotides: TGCGCCAGCAGCCTCGGACTAGCGGGTAGCACAGATACGCAGTATTTT.

The CDR3 loop reads CASSPHTGAEKLFF. The CDR3 nucleotides are TGTGCCAGCTCACCCCATACAGGGGCAGAAAAACTGTTTTTT. The chain uses TRBV18 and TRBJ1-4, with TRBD1 matching 7 bases. The J segment lost 8 bases and the V segment lost 3 bases, leaving 6 bases of the junction unmatched. This CDR3 has 14 amino acids. Germline-derived CDR1 and CDR2 are KGHSH and LQKENI.

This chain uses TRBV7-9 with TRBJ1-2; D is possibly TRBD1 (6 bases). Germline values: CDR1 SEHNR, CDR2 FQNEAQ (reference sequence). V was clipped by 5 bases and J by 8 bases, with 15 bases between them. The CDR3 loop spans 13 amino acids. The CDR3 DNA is TGTGCCAGCAGCCCGCAGGGGTCTTGGGGCTACACCTTC. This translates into CASSPQGSWGYTF.

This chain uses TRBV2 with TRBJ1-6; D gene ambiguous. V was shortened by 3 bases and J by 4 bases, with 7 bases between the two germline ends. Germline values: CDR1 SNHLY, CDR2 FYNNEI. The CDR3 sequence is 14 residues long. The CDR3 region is CASSEVRYNSPLHF. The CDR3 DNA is TGTGCCAGCAGTGAGGTCAGGTATAATTCACCCCTCCACTTT.